This TCR beta chain was captured in a study of Graves' ophthalmopathy and Graves' hyperthyroidism. From fresh peripheral blood, 8.5 to 10 ml in volume, the PBMCs were obtained. Points on this clonotype: Its antigen remains unknown.

The study amplified TCR beta CDR3 regions using RNA transcripts. First-round RT-PCR used HTBI primers; second-round multiplex PCR followed. TCRdb fed the multiplex PCR reads into MiXCR, producing one record per CDR3 protein. The table lists approximately 410,000 distinct CDR3 sequences, approximately 15% of them singletons. The germline gives CDR1 MNHEY, CDR2 SVGEGT. CDR3 size: 14 residues. V shed 7 bases and J shed 4 bases, with 16 bases lying between them. Whole-study findings and limits: Blood repertoires reportedly contained most expanded thyroid clonotypes above 0.001 frequency. The model's prediction of ophthalmopathy progression had 70.59% sensitivity and roughly 72% specificity.

The sample taken for sequencing was peripheral blood. The clonotype comes from a woman younger than 35 with stable Graves' hyperthyroidism. The V gene is TRBV6-2 or TRBV6-3, the J gene TRBJ2-5, with D unresolved. Here the CDR3 DNA reads TGTGCCAGCAAGGCTACTACCTTGAGAGAGACCCAGTACTTC. This sequence encodes CASKATTLRETQYF.